This TCR beta chain comes out of a study of blood T cell repertoires in COVID-19. The CDR3 covers 13 residues. CDR1 SNHLY and CDR2 FYNNEI come from the germline V gene. V shed 6 bases, J shed 2 bases, and the junction held 1 base outside the gene matches. TCRdb's table, derived via immunoSEQ multiplex PCR, lists solely in-frame clones and lacks some. The table has roughly 260,000 clones, about 88% seen once. This chain connects TRBV2 to TRBJ2-7; 10 bases map to TRBD1. The source is a middle-aged woman who had recovered from COVID-19. Source material: peripheral blood. CDR3 coding DNA: TGTGCCAGCAGGGACAGGGGGACCTACGAGCAGTACTTC. As protein: CASRDRGTYEQYF.